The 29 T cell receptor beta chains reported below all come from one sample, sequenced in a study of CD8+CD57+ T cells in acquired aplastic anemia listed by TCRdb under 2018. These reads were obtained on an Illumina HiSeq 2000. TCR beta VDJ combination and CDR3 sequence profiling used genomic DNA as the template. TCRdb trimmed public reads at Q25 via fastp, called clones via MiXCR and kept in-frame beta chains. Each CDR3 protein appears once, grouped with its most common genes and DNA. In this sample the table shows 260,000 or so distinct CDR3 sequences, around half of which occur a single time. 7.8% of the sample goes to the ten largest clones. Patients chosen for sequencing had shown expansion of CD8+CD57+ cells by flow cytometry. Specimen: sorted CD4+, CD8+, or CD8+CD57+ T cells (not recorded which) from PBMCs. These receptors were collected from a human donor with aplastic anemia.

CDR3 amino acids: CASSPGGTKKDTEAFF. The CDR3 nucleotides are TGTGCCAGCAGCCCCGGGGGCACAAAAAAAGATACTGAAGCTTTCTTT. This sequence joins TRBV9 and TRBJ1-1, with D possibly being TRBD1 (6 bases). This CDR3 region has 16 residues. Germline lookup yields CDR1 SGDLS and CDR2 YYNGEE. Trimming took 4 bases from V and 5 from J, leaving 21 bases between them.

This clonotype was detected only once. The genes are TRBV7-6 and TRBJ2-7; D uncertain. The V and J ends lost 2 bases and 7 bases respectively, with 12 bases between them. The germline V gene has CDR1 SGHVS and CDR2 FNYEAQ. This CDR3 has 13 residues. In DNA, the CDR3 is TGTGCCAGCAGCTTATCGGGTATGGGGGAGCAGTACTTC. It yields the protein CASSLSGMGEQYF. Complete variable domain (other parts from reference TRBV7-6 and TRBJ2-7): GAGVSQSPRYKVTKRGQDVALRCDPISGHVSLYWYRQALGQGPEFLTYFNYEAQQDKSGLPNDRFSAERPEGSISTLTIQRTEQRDSAMYRCASSLSGMGEQYFGPGTRLTVT.

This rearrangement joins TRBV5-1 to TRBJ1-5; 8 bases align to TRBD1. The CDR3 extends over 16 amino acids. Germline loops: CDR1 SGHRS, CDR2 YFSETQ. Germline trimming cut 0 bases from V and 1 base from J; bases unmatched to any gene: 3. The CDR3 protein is CASSLGTGTSNQPQHF. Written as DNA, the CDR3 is TGCGCCAGCAGCTTGGGGACAGGGACCAGCAATCAGCCCCAGCATTTT.

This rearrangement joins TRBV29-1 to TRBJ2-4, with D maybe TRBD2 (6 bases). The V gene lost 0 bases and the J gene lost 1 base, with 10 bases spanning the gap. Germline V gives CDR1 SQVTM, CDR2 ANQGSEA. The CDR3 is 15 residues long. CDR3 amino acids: CSVEDLEGAKNIQYF. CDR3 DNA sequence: TGCAGCGTTGAAGATCTGGAGGGGGCCAAAAACATTCAGTACTTC.

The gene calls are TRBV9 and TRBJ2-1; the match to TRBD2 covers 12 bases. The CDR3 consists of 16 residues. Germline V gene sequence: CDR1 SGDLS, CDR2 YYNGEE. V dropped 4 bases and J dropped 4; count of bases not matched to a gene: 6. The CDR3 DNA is TGTGCCAGCAGCCCTAGCGGGGGGGGGGGATACAATGAGCAGTTCTTC. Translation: CASSPSGGGGYNEQFF. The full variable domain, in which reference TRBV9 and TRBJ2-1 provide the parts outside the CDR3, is DSGVTQTPKHLITATGQRVTLRCSPRSGDLSVYWYQQSLDQGLQFLIQYYNGEERAKGNILERFSAQQFPDLHSELNLSSLELGDSALYFCASSPSGGGGYNEQFFGPGTRLTVL.

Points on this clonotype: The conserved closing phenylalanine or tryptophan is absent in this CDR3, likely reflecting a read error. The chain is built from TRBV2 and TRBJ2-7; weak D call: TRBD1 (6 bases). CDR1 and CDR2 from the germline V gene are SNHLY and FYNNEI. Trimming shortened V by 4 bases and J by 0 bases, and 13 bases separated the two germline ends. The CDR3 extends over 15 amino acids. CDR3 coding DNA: TGTGCCAGCAGTGCTCGGACAGAAAGCTCCTACGAGCAGTACCTC. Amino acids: CASSARTESSYEQYL.

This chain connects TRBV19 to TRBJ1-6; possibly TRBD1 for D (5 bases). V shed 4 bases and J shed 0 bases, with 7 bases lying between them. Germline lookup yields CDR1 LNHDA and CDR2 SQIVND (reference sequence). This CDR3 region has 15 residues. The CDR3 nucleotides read TGTGCCAGTAGTACAGACAGCTCCTATAATTCACCCCTCCACTTT. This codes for CASSTDSSYNSPLHF.

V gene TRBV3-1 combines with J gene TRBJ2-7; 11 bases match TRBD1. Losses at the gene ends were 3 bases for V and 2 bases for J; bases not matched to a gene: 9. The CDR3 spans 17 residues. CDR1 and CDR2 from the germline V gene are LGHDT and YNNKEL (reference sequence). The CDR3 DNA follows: TGTGCCAGCAGCCATGGGACAGGGGGGACCCCCACCTACGAGCAGTACTTC. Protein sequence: CASSHGTGGTPTYEQYF.

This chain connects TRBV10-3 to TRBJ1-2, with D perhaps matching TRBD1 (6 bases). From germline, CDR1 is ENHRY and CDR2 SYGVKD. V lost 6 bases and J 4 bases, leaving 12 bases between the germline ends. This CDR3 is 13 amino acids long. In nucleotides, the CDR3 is TGTGCCATCAGCGCCGGGACATTCTATGGCTACACCTTC. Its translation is CAISAGTFYGYTF.

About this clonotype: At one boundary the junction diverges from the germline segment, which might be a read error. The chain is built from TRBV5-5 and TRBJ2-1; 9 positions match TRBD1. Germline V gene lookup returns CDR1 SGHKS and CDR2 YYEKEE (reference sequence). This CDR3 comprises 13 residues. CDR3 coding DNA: TGCGCCAGCTACGGGACAGGGAACAATGAGCAGTTCTTC. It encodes CASYGTGNNEQFF.

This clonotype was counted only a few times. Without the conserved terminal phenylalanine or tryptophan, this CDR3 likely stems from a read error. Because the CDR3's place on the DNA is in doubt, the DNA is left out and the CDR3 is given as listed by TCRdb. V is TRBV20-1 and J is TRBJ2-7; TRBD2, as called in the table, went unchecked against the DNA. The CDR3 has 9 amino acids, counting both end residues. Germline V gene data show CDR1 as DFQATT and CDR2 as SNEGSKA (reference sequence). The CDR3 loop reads CSASSRLAG.

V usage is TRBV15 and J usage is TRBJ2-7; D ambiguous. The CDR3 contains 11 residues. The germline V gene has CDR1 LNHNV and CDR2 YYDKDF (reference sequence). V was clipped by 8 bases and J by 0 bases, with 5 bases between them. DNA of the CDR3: TGTGCCACCGCCAACTCCTACGAGCAGTACTTC. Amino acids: CATANSYEQYF.

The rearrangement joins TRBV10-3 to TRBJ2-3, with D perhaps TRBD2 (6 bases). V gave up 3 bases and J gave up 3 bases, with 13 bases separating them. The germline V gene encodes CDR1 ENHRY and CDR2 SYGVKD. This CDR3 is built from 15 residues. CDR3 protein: CAISEGSGQTDTQYF. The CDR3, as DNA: TGTGCCATCAGTGAAGGTAGCGGACAAACAGATACGCAGTATTTT.

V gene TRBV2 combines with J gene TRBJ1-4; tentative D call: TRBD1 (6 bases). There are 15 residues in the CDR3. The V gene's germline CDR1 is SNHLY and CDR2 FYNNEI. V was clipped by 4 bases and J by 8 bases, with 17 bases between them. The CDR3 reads CASSGWAGVSEKLFF. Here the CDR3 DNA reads TGTGCCAGCAGTGGGTGGGCAGGGGTGAGCGAAAAACTGTTTTTT. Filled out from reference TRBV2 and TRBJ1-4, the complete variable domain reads EPEVTQTPSHQVTQMGQEVILRCVPISNHLYFYWYRQILGQKVEFLVSFYNNEISEKSEIFDDQFSVERPDGSNFTLKIRSTKLEDSAMYFCASSGWAGVSEKLFFGSGTQLSVL.

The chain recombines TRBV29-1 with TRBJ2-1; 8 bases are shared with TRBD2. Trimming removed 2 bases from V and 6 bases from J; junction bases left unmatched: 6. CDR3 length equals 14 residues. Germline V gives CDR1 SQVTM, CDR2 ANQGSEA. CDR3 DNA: TGCAGCGTTGAACAGCGGGGGTTAAGCAATGAGCAGTTCTTC. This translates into CSVEQRGLSNEQFF.

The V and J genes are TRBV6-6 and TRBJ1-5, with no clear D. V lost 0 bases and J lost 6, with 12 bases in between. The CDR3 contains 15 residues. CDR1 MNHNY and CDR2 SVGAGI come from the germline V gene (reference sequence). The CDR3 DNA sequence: TGTGCCAGCAGTTACTCGAGGCAGCCCCCTCAGCCCCAGCATTTT. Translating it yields CASSYSRQPPQPQHF.

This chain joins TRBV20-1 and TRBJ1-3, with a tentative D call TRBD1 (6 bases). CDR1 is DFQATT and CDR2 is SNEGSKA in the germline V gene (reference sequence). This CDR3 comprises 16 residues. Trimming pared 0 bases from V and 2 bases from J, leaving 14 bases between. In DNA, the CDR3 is TGCAGTGCTAGAGATGATAAGGGGGAGCCTGGAAACACCATATATTTT. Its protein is CSARDDKGEPGNTIYF.

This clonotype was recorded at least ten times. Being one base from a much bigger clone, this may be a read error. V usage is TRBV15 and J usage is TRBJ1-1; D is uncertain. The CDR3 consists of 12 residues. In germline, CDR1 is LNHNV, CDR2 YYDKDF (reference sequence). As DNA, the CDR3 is TGTGCCACCAGCCCCTCGTCCGGTGAAGCTCTCTTT. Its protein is CATSPSSGEALF.

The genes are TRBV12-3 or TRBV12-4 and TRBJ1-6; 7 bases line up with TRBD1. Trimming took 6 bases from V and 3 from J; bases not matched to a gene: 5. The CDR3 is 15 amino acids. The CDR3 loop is CASRGTVNYNSPLHF. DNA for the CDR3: TGTGCCAGCAGGGGGACAGTTAACTATAATTCACCCCTCCACTTT.

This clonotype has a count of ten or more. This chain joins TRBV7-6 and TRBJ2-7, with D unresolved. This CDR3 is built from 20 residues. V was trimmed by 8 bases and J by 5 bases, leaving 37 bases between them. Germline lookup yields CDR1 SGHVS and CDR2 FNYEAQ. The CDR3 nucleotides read TGTGCCAGCGCGCTAAATCCCCATCGCGGCTTCTACGGTAGGGTCCACGAGCAGTACTTC. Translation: CASALNPHRGFYGRVHEQYF.

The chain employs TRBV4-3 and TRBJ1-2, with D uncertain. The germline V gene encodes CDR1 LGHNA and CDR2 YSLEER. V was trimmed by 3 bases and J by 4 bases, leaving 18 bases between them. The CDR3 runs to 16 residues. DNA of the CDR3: TGCGCCAGCAGCCACCTCACTCAAGGGTATACCTATGGCTACACCTTC. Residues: CASSHLTQGYTYGYTF.

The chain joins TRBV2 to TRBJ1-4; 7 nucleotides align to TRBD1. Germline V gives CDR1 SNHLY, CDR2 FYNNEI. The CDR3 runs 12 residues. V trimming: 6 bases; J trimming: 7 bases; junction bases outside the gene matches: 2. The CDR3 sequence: CASRRDSEKLFF. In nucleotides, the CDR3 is TGTGCCAGCAGGAGGGACAGTGAAAAACTGTTTTTT.

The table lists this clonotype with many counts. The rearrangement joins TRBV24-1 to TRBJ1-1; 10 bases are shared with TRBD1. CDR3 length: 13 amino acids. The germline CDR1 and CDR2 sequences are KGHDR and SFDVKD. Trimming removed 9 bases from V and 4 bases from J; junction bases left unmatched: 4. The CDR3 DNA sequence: TGTGCCACCCGGGACAGGGGTACCACTGAAGCTTTCTTT. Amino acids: CATRDRGTTEAFF.

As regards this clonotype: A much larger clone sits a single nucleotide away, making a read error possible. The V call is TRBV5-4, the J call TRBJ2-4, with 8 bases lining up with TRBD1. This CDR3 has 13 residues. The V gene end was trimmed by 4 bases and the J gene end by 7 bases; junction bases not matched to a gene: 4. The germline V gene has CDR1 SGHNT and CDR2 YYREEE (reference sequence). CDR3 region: CASSTGDRNIQYF. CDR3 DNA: TGTGCCAGCAGCACAGGGGACAGGAACATTCAGTACTTC.

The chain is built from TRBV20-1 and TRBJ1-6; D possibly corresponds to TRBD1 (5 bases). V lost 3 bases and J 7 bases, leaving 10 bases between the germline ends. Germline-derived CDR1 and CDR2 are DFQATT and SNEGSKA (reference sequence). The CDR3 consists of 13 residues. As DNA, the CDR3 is TGCAGTGCTAGTGGGGCAGAGAATTCACCCCTCCACTTT. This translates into CSASGAENSPLHF.

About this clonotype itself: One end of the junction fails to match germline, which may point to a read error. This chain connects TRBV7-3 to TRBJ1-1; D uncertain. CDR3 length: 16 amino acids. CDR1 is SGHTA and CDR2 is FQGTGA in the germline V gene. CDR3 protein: CASSQGIGRMNTEASF. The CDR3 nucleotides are TGTGCCAGCAGCCAAGGTATTGGACGGATGAACACTGAAGCTTCCTTT.

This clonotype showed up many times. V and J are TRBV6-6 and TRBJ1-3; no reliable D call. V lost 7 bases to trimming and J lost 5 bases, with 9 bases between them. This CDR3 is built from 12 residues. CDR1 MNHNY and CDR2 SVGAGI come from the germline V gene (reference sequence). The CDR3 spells CASTVDRNTIYF. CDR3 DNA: TGTGCCAGCACTGTGGACCGAAACACCATATATTTT.

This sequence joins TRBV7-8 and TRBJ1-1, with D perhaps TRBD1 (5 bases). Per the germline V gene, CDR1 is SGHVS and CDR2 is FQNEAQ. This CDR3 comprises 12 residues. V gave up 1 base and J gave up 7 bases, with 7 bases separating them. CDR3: CASSLGQLEAFF. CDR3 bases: TGTGCCAGCAGCTTAGGACAGCTTGAAGCTTTCTTT.

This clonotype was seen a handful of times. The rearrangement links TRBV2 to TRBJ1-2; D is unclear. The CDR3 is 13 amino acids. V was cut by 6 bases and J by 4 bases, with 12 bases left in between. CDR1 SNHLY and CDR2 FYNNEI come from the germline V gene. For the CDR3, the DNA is TGTGCCAGCAGACCTCAGGAACCCTATGGCTACACCTTC. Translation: CASRPQEPYGYTF.